This entry describes one T cell receptor (beta chain). What it binds is unknown. PCR used 60 Vbeta primers and 13 Jbeta primers. Profiled with immunoSEQ multiplex PCR; TCRdb holds only in-frame clones, not every one. The profile covers more than 95,000 clones, with 74% appearing a single time and around 4.2% taken by the ten largest. The data were taken from a study of cytomegalovirus exposure and HLA in healthy donors. General study findings and limits: On later analysis, the bulk of CMV-associated TCR beta chains appeared to be HLA-restricted. Most TCR sequences were seen very rarely across donors, but some public TCRs occurred in many. Cytomegalovirus association was listed for 150 to 200 TCR beta chains.

Unmatched junction bases numbered 2, after V lost 3 bases and J lost 3 bases. Germline V gene sequence: CDR1 WSHSY, CDR2 SAAADI. This CDR3 region has 14 residues. J is TRBJ2-4 and V is TRBV10-2; 7 bases are a match to TRBD2. The receptor comes from a woman in her forties or fifties in good health and CMV-seropositive. Sequencing used PBMCs. CDR3 DNA: TGCGCCAGCAGTGACGGGGGGTTCAAAAACATTCAGTACTTC. Its protein product is CASSDGGFKNIQYF.